These T cell receptor beta chains were read from a single sample in a study of blood T cell repertoires in COVID-19. Some clones are missing from TCRdb's copy, which holds only in-frame ones; the method was immunoSEQ multiplex PCR. The sample lists 150,000 to 200,000 clones, about 85% seen once, with 5.6% in the top ten. Sequencing was carried out using PBMCs or T cells enriched from blood (not recorded which). The receptors here all came from a woman aged 40 to 49 with acute COVID-19. Both conserved end residues are part of each CDR3. The D gene is left open where the match is weak. Part of the rows lack a size; the others show once, few, many or a class for expanded clones.

D gene: NA; J gene: TRBJ1-2; clone size: few; V gene: TRBV11-2; CDR3 protein: CASSLIEGEQDTF; CDR3 DNA: TGTGCCAGCAGCTTGATAGAAGGGGAACAGGACACCTTC
D gene: NA; J gene: TRBJ1-1; clone size: NA; V gene: TRBV9; CDR3 protein: CASGLGGGTEAFF; CDR3 DNA: TGTGCCAGCGGTTTAGGGGGTGGCACTGAAGCTTTCTTT
D gene: TRBD1; J gene: TRBJ2-2; clone size: NA; V gene: TRBV18; CDR3 protein: CASSPGQGYSGSANTGELFF; CDR3 DNA: TGTGCCAGCTCACCGGGACAGGGGTATTCCGGTTCCGCGAACACCGGGGAGCTGTTTTTT
D gene: TRBD2; J gene: TRBJ2-1; clone size: NA; V gene: TRBV15; CDR3 protein: CATSVPSGSSRHEQFF; CDR3 DNA: TGTGCCACCAGCGTACCTAGCGGGAGTAGTAGGCATGAGCAGTTCTTC
D gene: TRBD1; J gene: TRBJ1-5; clone size: NA; V gene: TRBV18; CDR3 protein: CASSPRGQGAGQPQHF; CDR3 DNA: TGTGCCAGCTCACCACGAGGACAGGGGGCAGGTCAGCCCCAGCATTTT
D gene: NA; J gene: TRBJ2-3; clone size: NA; V gene: TRBV7-9; CDR3 protein: CASSFFDSGTFTDTQYF; CDR3 DNA: TGTGCCAGCAGCTTCTTTGATAGCGGAACCTTCACAGATACGCAGTATTTT
D gene: NA; J gene: TRBJ2-7; clone size: NA; V gene: TRBV7-9; CDR3 protein: CASSAEATYEQYF; CDR3 DNA: TGTGCCAGCAGCGCCGAAGCCACCTACGAGCAGTACTTC
D gene: NA; J gene: TRBJ2-2; clone size: NA; V gene: TRBV5-1; CDR3 protein: CASSLEARIGELFF; CDR3 DNA: TGCGCCAGCAGCTTGGAAGCGAGAATCGGGGAGCTGTTTTTT
D gene: TRBD1; J gene: TRBJ2-7; clone size: NA; V gene: TRBV7-8; CDR3 protein: CASSSDRGLYEQYF; CDR3 DNA: TGTGCCAGCAGCTCCGACAGGGGTCTCTACGAGCAGTACTTC
D gene: TRBD1; J gene: TRBJ1-1; clone size: NA; V gene: TRBV5-1; CDR3 protein: CASRPGQTNTEAFF; CDR3 DNA: TGCGCCAGCAGGCCGGGACAGACGAACACTGAAGCTTTCTTT
D gene: TRBD2; J gene: TRBJ2-3; clone size: NA; V gene: TRBV5-1; CDR3 protein: CASSLGTSGTDTQYF; CDR3 DNA: TGCGCCAGCAGCCTCGGGACTAGCGGCACAGATACGCAGTATTTT
D gene: TRBD1; J gene: TRBJ1-2; clone size: NA; V gene: TRBV29-1; CDR3 protein: CSVEPGEFRGRGYTF; CDR3 DNA: TGCAGCGTTGAACCCGGGGAATTCAGGGGGCGAGGCTACACCTTC
D gene: NA; J gene: TRBJ2-3; clone size: NA; V gene: TRBV6-5; CDR3 protein: CAAANRETYTQYF; CDR3 DNA: TGTGCGGCTGCGAACAGGGAAACCTATACGCAGTATTTT
D gene: NA; J gene: TRBJ2-3; clone size: NA; V gene: TRBV10-3; CDR3 protein: CAIGLTDTQYF; CDR3 DNA: TGTGCCATCGGACTCACAGATACGCAGTATTTT
D gene: TRBD1; J gene: TRBJ1-2; clone size: once; V gene: TRBV18; CDR3 protein: CASSPPDRGYGYTF; CDR3 DNA: TGTGCCAGCTCGCCCCCCGACAGGGGTTATGGCTACACCTTC